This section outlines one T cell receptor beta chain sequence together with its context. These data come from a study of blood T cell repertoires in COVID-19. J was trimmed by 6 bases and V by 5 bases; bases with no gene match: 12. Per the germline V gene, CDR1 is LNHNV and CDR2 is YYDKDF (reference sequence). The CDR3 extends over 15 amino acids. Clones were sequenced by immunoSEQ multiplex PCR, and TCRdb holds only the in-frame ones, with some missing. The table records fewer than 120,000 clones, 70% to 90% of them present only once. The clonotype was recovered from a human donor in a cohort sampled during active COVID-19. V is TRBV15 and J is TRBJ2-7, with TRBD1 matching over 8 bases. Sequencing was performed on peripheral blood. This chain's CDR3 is CATSPPGTGSTEQYF. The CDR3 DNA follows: TGTGCCACCAGCCCCCCGGGGACAGGCAGTACCGAGCAGTACTTC.